The 6 T cell receptor beta chains presented below share a single source sample, sequenced in a study of beta chain features in type 1 diabetes. Sequenced material consisted of expressed TCRB transcripts (all of the isolated RNA was reverse transcribed). Using immunoSEQ multiplex PCR, the repertoire was profiled, and TCRdb retains in-frame clones only, with some absent. The data show around 140,000 clones, 9% to 10% seen once. Specimen: central memory CD4+ T cells from blood. These receptors all come from a middle-aged woman in good health.

This clone came up a few times. The chain links TRBV6-5 to TRBJ2-3; a possible D gene is TRBD2 (5 bases). This CDR3 comprises 11 residues. CDR1 is MNHEY, CDR2 SVGAGI, per germline. Trimming pared 6 bases from V and 5 bases from J, leaving 6 bases between. The DNA for the CDR3 is TGTGCCAGCAGACGGGGAGATACGCAGTATTTT. This codes for CASRRGDTQYF.

This clone has more than one count but fewer than ten. The chain uses TRBV7-9 and TRBJ2-7, with D tentatively TRBD1 (6 bases). Germline V gene lookup returns CDR1 SEHNR and CDR2 FQNEAQ (reference sequence). Trimming stripped 4 bases from V and 2 bases from J, with 18 bases between. The CDR3 consists of 16 residues. The CDR3 DNA sequence: TGTGCCAGCAGCTCTACACCAGGGGTTAGCACCTACGAGCAGTACTTC. It specifies CASSSTPGVSTYEQYF.

This clone occurred a few times. The rearrangement uses TRBV7-8 and TRBJ2-1; TRBD1 agrees at 8 bases. The junction had 11 bases not matched to a gene; V was cut back by 1 base and J by 0 bases. The germline CDR1 and CDR2 sequences are SGHVS and FQNEAQ. The CDR3 consists of 19 residues. The CDR3 loop reads CASSLVSGGESYSYNEQFF. The DNA of the CDR3 is TGTGCCAGCAGCTTAGTTTCAGGGGGCGAATCGTACTCCTACAATGAGCAGTTCTTC.

This clone turned up a few times. The chain combines TRBV18 with TRBJ2-1; TRBD1 agrees at 7 bases. Germline values: CDR1 KGHSH, CDR2 LQKENI. J gave up 0 bases and V 5 bases, and 4 bases lay outside the gene matches. The CDR3 sequence is 15 residues long. CDR3 sequence reads: CASSSTGSSYNEQFF. CDR3 nucleotide sequence: TGTGCCAGCTCATCGACAGGGAGCTCCTACAATGAGCAGTTCTTC.

The J gene is TRBJ1-1, the V gene TRBV15, with 8 bases lining up with TRBD1. The CDR3 runs to 14 residues. Per the germline V gene, CDR1 is LNHNV and CDR2 is YYDKDF (reference sequence). V gave up 5 bases and J gave up 5 bases; unmatched junction bases: 7. The CDR3 here is CATSAYRGGTEAFF. In DNA, the CDR3 is TGTGCCACCAGCGCGTACAGGGGGGGAACTGAAGCTTTCTTT.

The chain has TRBV19 and TRBJ2-7, with TRBD1 identical over 8 bases. This CDR3 is built from 15 residues. Germline CDR1 reads LNHDA; CDR2 reads SQIVND (reference sequence). Trimming at V came to 4 bases and at J to 5 bases, leaving 10 bases not matched to a gene. CDR3 sequence: CASSTPATGEDEQYF. In DNA form, the CDR3 reads TGTGCCAGTAGTACTCCGGCGACAGGGGAGGACGAGCAGTACTTC.